The T cell receptor beta chain described here comes from a study of regulatory T cells in long-lasting Graves disease. This CDR3 is 19 amino acids long. Between the trimmed V and J ends, which lost 0 bases and 2 bases, there was a span of 19 bases. Germline CDR1 and CDR2: MNHEY and SVGEGT. Combining iRepertoire HTBI primers with Arm-PCR of CDR3 regions, the authors built TCR beta libraries. TCRdb reprocessed the multiplex PCR reads via MiXCR and lists one record per CDR3 protein. The sample holds under 350,000 distinct CDR3 sequences, 20% to 25% seen once. As to time point: persistent/refractory GD, antithyroid drugs over 5 years with positive TRAb. Extracted RNA from PBMCs served as the source of the TCR library. In its sample, this clonotype was seen many times.

The TCR was taken from a female donor with Graves disease. The material sequenced was peripheral blood mononuclear cells (PBMCs), taken when the disease was refractory, from a patient treated with antithyroid drugs. This sequence joins TRBV6-2 or TRBV6-3 and TRBJ2-2, with unresolved D. CDR3 nucleotides: TGTGCCAGCAGTTACTCGAACCAAGGGTCAGCCCCTAACACCGGGGAGCTGTTTTTT. This gives the protein CASSYSNQGSAPNTGELFF.